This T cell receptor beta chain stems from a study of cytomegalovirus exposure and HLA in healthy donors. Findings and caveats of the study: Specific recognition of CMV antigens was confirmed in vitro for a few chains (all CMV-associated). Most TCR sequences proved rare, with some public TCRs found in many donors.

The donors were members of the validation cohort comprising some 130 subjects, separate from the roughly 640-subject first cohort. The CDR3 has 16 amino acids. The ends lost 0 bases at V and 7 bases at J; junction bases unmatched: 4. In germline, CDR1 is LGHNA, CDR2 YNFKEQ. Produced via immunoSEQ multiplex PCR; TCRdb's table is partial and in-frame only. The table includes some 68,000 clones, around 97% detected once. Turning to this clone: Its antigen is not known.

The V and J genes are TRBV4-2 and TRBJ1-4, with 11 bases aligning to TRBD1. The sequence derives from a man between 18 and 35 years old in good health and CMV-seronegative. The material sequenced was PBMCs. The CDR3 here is CASSQDRGTGGEKLFF. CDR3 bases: TGTGCCAGCAGCCAAGATCGGGGGACAGGGGGTGAAAAACTGTTTTTT.